This record covers a single TCR beta chain. Its target antigen remains unknown. No base quality information exists; no much larger clone differs at one position. Using the deep immunoSEQ assay, multiplex PCR amplified TCR CDR3 regions from genomic DNA. Extracted genomic DNA from each cell subset was spread evenly across all wells of several immunoSEQ 96-well plates, with each plate serving as a replicate. Each replicate PCR for sorted subsets received around 200 ng genomic DNA, equal to roughly 30,000 T cell genomes. Purified libraries were quantified with a Qubit 3.0 fluorometer, sized on a Bioanalyzer 2100, and re-quantified with the KAPA Library Quantification kit. Every immunoSEQ 96-well plate was sequenced on a dedicated single-read 150-cycle Illumina NextSeq 550 flow cell. As for the authors' bioinformatics: Because only junctional sequences without quality scores were contained in the immunoSEQ output, filtering matching that applied to full-length reads could not be performed. To assign V/J genes and CDR3, sequences were annotated against IMGT germline references using PyIR, a Python wrapper for IgBLAST v1.9. Reads were filtered out if the reads had weak V/J assignments (E-value above 1e-6), no CDR3, stop codons, out-of-frame junctions, or ambiguous translated residues. V3J clonotypes were defined by identical inferred V gene, J gene, and CDR3 amino acid sequence. Percentage overlap between repertoires was computed as shared unique clonotypes divided by the size of the smaller repertoire. Repertoire richness was assessed with RTK rarefaction, the Chao1 estimator, and Recon v2.1 estimates of unobserved clonotypes. OLGA was used to compute generation probabilities for all TCRbeta clonotypes that the gDNA method yielded from a few donors. TCRdb took over this immuneACCESS table, retaining in-frame rearrangements with V and J assigned. Such tables are incomplete; in checked studies, under half of the missing clones stem from an unresolved V gene, and the remainder is unexplained. For V, J and clone size, that table is used; D and trimming come from the DNA. The sample table contains about 2.4 million clones; only one count was recorded for 93% of them. The top ten hold about 0.34% of the sample.

The data were taken from a study of shared clonotypes between healthy human individuals (dated by TCRdb to 2018 to 2020). Context from the whole study: The cohort comprised two women and a few men aged 18 to 49 years. For each donor, CD4 naive and CD4 memory were each given three plates, CD8 naive was given two plates, and CD8 memory was given one plate. To estimate repertoire size and how much clonotype sharing occurs between individuals, the study deeply sequenced the blood TCR repertoires of roughly 5 healthy adults. Different laboratories and diverse techniques were used to prepare libraries and sequence TCR repertoires, to increase sequencing depth and limit assay-specific biases. Per donor, leukapheresis produced somewhere between about 0.85 and 9.5 billion PBMCs. Beyond this particular receptor, the publication reports: The small number of donors limited the genetic and exposure-history diversity represented. When a handful of donors were compared, the shared fraction of clonotypes was 5% to 6.5% for naive CD4, around 3.5% for naive CD8, 2% to 2.5% for memory CD4, and about 0.36% for memory CD8. Naive subsets generally had larger estimated clonotype richness than memory subsets did. Compared with non-shared clonotypes, the clonotypes found in all four sorted-subset donors had higher generation probabilities. Incomplete sequencing was indicated by rarefaction of sorted-subset datasets, despite the large sequencing depth. Based on pairwise subsampling, the degree of clonotype sharing among donors was expected to be affected by sequencing depth. Only blood was sampled, and tissue TCR repertoires likely differ from those in blood.

CDR1 and CDR2, looked up from the germline V gene (reference sequence), are SGHNT and YYREEE. V is clipped by 0 bases and J by 7 bases, and the sequence between their germline boundaries is 10 bases long. There are 13 amino acids in the CDR3, from cysteine to phenylalanine inclusive. Only CDR3 DNA is held: 39 bases, read in frame from base 1. The donors were healthy, HIV-negative adults with no recently reported acute infections or vaccinations. Every donor was a Caucasian adult living in Nashville, Tennessee, USA. Magnetic negative selection was used to enrich CD4+ T cells, after which naive cells were positively selected on CD45RA and the negative fraction became the memory subset. Blood was collected by leukapheresis, and PBMCs were isolated by Ficoll-Histopaque density gradient centrifugation and then cryopreserved in liquid nitrogen vapor phase. Analytical flow cytometry was used to check the purity and quantity of every magnetically sorted T cell population. Genomic DNA was isolated from every sorted fraction and measured by UV absorbance on a Nanodrop 2000c.

The sample comprised naive CD4+ T cells from PBMCs. The cell subset or site label for this specimen denotes: CD45RA+ positively selected. The origin of this receptor is a man between 18 and 35 years old in good health. Some clones in this sample may be carry-over from other donors' samples. The chain is made from TRBV5-4 and TRBJ1-1, with no confident D gene call. The DNA is as follows: TGTGCCAGCAGCTTGGCGTTAACGGGTGAAGCTTTCTTT. Translated, this gives CASSLALTGEAFF.